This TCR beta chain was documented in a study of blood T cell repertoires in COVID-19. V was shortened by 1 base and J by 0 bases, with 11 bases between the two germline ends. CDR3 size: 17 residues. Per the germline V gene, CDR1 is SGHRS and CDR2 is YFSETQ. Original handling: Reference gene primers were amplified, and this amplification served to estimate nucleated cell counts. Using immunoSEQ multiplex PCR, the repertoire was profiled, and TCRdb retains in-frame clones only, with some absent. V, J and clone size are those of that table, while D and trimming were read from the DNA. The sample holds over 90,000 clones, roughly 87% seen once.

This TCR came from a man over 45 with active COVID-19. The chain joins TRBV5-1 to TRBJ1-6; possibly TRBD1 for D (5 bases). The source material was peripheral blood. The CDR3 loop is CASSLLTVSSYNSPLHF. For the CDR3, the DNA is TGCGCCAGCAGCTTGTTGACAGTCAGCTCCTATAATTCACCCCTCCACTTT. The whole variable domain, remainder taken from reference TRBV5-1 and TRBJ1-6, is KAGVTQTPRYLIKTRGQQVTLSCSPISGHRSVSWYQQTPGQGLQFLFEYFSETQRNKGNFPGRFSGRQFSNSRSEMNVSTLELGDSALYLCASSLLTVSSYNSPLHFGNGTRLTVT.